This T cell receptor beta chain was identified in a study of spatial heterogeneity in lung cancer. The time point: sample taken at primary tumor resection. Sequencing of whole RNA from tumor, nontumor lung or frozen PBMC involved no sorting. Via MiXCR, TCRdb re-called the 5' RACE reads, giving one row per CDR3 protein. The sample lists 10,000 to 15,000 distinct CDR3 sequences; approximately 5% were seen once. This clonotype was counted at least ten times. This beta chain lies outside the target of a library built for alpha chains; its clone size means little. CDR3 length: 13 residues. Germline CDR1 is SGHVS and CDR2 is FQNEAQ. The V and J ends lost 4 bases and 4 bases respectively, with 7 bases between them.

The sequencing here drew on lung tumor tissue, taken at surgery. The clonotype was recovered from a human donor with early-stage non-small cell lung cancer. This chain links TRBV7-8 with TRBJ2-2; D gene unclear. CDR3 sequence: CASSSLITGELFF. CDR3 in DNA: TGTGCCAGCAGCTCCTTGATCACCGGGGAGCTGTTTTTT.